This entry concerns a single T cell receptor beta chain. This CDR3 is 16 amino acids long. Germline-derived CDR1 and CDR2 are SGHRS and YFSETQ. This entry comes from a study of blood T cells in healthy people across ages. Primers used in a second PCR of roughly 7 to 12 cycles were a sample-barcoded 5' primer and a J-beta primer mix. TCRdb itself ran the 5' RACE reads through MiXCR, one entry per CDR3 protein. The table shows under 1,100,000 distinct CDR3 sequences, with under 30% occurring only once. In addition, the sample was reused for a study of T cells of mothers and their children.

The chain combines TRBV5-1 with TRBJ2-5; D is unclear. The J call may be in error: the DNA end matches TRBJ2-1 better. The source material was blood. The sequence was collected from a girl aged 2-10 years in good health. CDR3 protein: CASSEPGPTVRNEQFF. CDR3 sequence (DNA): TGCGCCAGCAGCGAACCCGGGCCGACCGTCAGAAATGAGCAGTTCTTC.